Listed below are T cell receptor beta chains from one sample, sequenced in a study of blood T cell repertoires in COVID-19. Repertoires were generated with immunoSEQ multiplex PCR, while TCRdb's copy carries only in-frame clones and drops some. In the table there are 250,000 to 300,000 clones, roughly 89% of which are singletons. The specimen sequenced was PBMCs or T cells enriched from blood (not recorded which). All receptors come from a woman aged 55-70 years who had recovered from COVID-19. The CDR3 runs from the conserved cysteine through the conserved F or W. Fields, in order: V gene, J gene, CDR3 protein.

TRBV21-1	TRBJ2-3	CASSPLEREGFYTDTQYF
TRBV5-6	TRBJ1-2	CASSFPQAGGYTF
TRBV28	TRBJ1-1	CASRTGDTEAFF
TRBV6-5	TRBJ1-1	CASSYSGTAGGTEAFF
TRBV2	TRBJ2-5	CASGTSGGAAQYF
TRBV14	TRBJ1-6	CASSLGQEYSPLHF
TRBV24-1	TRBJ2-1	CATSDPKSSSWNEQFF
TRBV6-5	TRBJ1-1	CASTINVAGQAFF
TRBV5-1	TRBJ1-1	CASRGNTEAFF
TRBV19	TRBJ2-7	CASSIGTGVYEQYF
TRBV2	TRBJ2-7	CASRQNRGSSYEQYF
TRBV28	TRBJ1-2	CASSWGGASYGYTF
TRBV7-9	TRBJ2-3	CASSIGLATDTQYF
TRBV9	TRBJ2-7	CASSVDGSGTGTSEQYF
TRBV9	TRBJ1-1	CASSVAGGVSAEAFF
TRBV28	TRBJ1-5	CASSFLGGQPQHF
TRBV9	TRBJ1-3	CASSVGSSTGGNTIYF
TRBV28	TRBJ1-5	CASSPQGSNQPQHF
TRBV6-4	TRBJ2-1	CASSEGGGPYNEQFF
TRBV5-1	TRBJ2-7	CASSLEQKQYF
TRBV9	TRBJ1-2	CASSVGVVGEGYTF
TRBV7-9	TRBJ2-7	CASSSGLANEQYF
TRBV3-1/TRBV3-2	TRBJ1-1	CASSQAGGEAFF
TRBV21-1	TRBJ1-3	CASMAETTRGNTIYF
TRBV2	TRBJ2-7	CASSDQGSYEQYF
TRBV9	TRBJ2-2	CASSDDRGRTGELFF
TRBV5-1	TRBJ2-7	CASSGGQGSYEQYF
TRBV7-9	TRBJ2-1	CASSLTLLAGGPGEQFF
TRBV12-5	TRBJ2-2	CASGLVLGQRLTGELFF
TRBV7-8	TRBJ2-1	CASSLESGQGTNEQFF
TRBV5-4	TRBJ1-6	CASSRGAATLDSPLHF